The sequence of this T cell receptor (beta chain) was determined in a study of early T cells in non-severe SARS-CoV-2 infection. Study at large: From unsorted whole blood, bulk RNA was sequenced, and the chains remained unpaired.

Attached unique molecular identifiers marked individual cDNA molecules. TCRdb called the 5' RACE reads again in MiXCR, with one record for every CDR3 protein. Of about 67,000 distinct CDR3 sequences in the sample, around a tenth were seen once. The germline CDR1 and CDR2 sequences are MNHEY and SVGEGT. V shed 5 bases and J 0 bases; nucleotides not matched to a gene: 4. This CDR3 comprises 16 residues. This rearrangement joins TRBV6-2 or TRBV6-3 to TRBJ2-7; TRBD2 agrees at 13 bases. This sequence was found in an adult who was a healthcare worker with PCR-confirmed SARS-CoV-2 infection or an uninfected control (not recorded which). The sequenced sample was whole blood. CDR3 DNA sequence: TGTGCCAGCAGTGACGGACTAGCGGGGGCCTCCTACGAGCAGTACTTC. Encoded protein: CASSDGLAGASYEQYF.